This T cell receptor (beta chain) was retrieved from a study of T-cell reconstitution after alpha-beta-depleted transplantation in children (dated by TCRdb to 2016 to 2017). Describing the broader study: T-cell immune reconstitution after TCRalphabeta/CD19-depleted allogeneic hematopoietic cell transplantation in children was quantitatively tracked in the study by means of TCR repertoire profiling. Study-wide conclusions, independent of this receptor: Hyperexpanded clone frequencies declined over subsequent months; after one year, T-cell counts and TCRbeta diversity were mostly attributed to newly produced T cells. The apparently early recovery of alphabetaT-cell counts about two months after transplant reportedly depended on only several hundred rapidly expanded clones that came from non-depleted graft cells. The high TCRbeta diversity at day 60 in some patients was ascribed to recipient T cells and intrathymic progenitors that had survived conditioning.

The library was prepared using PCR. These reads were obtained on an Illumina HiSeq 2500. TCR library preparation used molecular barcoding, with unique molecular identifiers applied to normalize quantification of the TCRbeta repertoire. The public sequencing data were trimmed at Q25 with fastp and processed into clonotypes with MiXCR by TCRdb, which kept only in-frame beta chains. Duplicate CDR3 protein sequences are folded into a single record with the most common DNA and genes. The sample table holds about 610,000 distinct CDR3 sequences, of which roughly 30% were seen once. The ten top clones hold 36% of the sample. The sample's treatment or condition, from its label and the paper: allogeneic hematopoietic cell transplantation with graft depleted of TCRalphabeta T cells and CD19 B cells. Transplant recipients were children who received TCRalphabeta/CD19-depleted allogeneic hematopoietic cell grafts.

The germline V end is reduced by 5 bases and the J end by 3 bases; junction bases left unmatched: 9. From the cysteine through the phenylalanine, the CDR3 covers 16 amino acids. Only the CDR3 DNA stays, 48 bases, in frame from base 1. The germline V gene (reference sequence) specifies MNHEY as CDR1 and SMNVEV as CDR2. This clonotype turned up a few times. Its antigen remains undetermined. No base quality information exists; no much larger clone differs at one position. The receptor comes from a boy younger than two with Wiskott-Aldrich syndrome, due to receive a stem cell transplant. Rearrangement joined TRBV27 to TRBJ2-2; 7 junctional bases match TRBD2. Source: PBMCs, taken before TCRalphabeta/CD19-depleted stem cell transplant. The CDR3 in this case is CASSPKYSGHTGELFF. The sequenced DNA is TGTGCCAGCAGTCCCAAGTATAGCGGGCACACCGGGGAGCTGTTTTTT.